This T cell receptor beta chain was captured by sequencing in a study of Tregs in tolerant kidney transplant recipients. Study details: Related graft donors supplied nonmyeloablative bone marrow transplants, and mixed chimerism was transient. Study conclusions and caveats: Antigen-driven expansion was suggested because donor-specific Tregs expanded more than all Tregs in tolerant patients.

Clones were read by immunoSEQ multiplex PCR, and TCRdb kept only the in-frame ones, dropping some. The sample has more than 75,000 clones, 80% to 95% seen once. Unstimulated Tregs (CD4+CD25+CD127-) and CD4+CD25- non-Tregs were sorted from PBMCs. The length of the CDR3 is 15 residues. The ends were cut back, 3 bases at V and 6 bases at J, with 15 bases in the middle. Germline loops: CDR1 SGDLS, CDR2 YYNGEE. As for this clone: Antigen specificity is unknown.

The sequence was collected from a human donor who received a combined kidney and bone marrow transplant. The genes are TRBV9 and TRBJ2-2; no clear D. The sample here was CD4+ T cells from blood, taken before the transplant. The CDR3, as DNA: TGTGCCAGCAGCGAATCACCTCATCAGGCCGGGGAGCTGTTTTTT. Amino acid sequence: CASSESPHQAGELFF.